The source of this T cell receptor (beta chain) is a study of blood T cell repertoires in COVID-19. The overall study: Sites across the United States, Italy and Spain contributed samples from acute and convalescent COVID-19.

Using immunoSEQ multiplex PCR, the repertoire was profiled, and TCRdb retains in-frame clones only, with some absent. In the table there are about 210,000 clones, 83% of which are singletons. The V and J ends lost 1 base and 0 bases respectively, with 9 bases between them. The germline V gene encodes CDR1 SGHDN and CDR2 FVKESK. The CDR3 contains 15 residues. The specimen was peripheral blood. This sequence was found in a woman aged 40-49 years with active or convalescent COVID-19. The J gene is TRBJ1-1, the V gene TRBV14; D call uncertain. The CDR3 bases are TGTGCCAGCAGCCAAGTGCCCAGTTTGAACACTGAAGCTTTCTTT. This gives the protein CASSQVPSLNTEAFF.